Presented here are 15 T cell receptor beta chains from one specimen sequenced in a study of blood T cells in healthy people across ages. PCR was performed a second time for about 7 to 11 cycles using a sample-barcoded 5' primer and a J-beta primer mix. One entry per CDR3 protein, called by TCRdb with MiXCR from the 5' RACE reads. The sample has some 1,500,000 distinct CDR3 sequences; roughly two fifths are singletons. The specimen was blood. These TCRs come from a woman in her late teens or twenties in good health.

This clonotype was seen more than once but under ten times. The chain has TRBV4-1 and TRBJ2-5, with D unresolved. The germline V and J ends were trimmed by 0 bases and 4 bases, with 9 bases remaining between them. Germline V lookup: CDR1 MGHRA, CDR2 YSYEKL. CDR3 length: 14 amino acids. Here the CDR3 DNA reads TGCGCCAGCAGCCAAGAAGGAGTTGGAGAGACCCAGTACTTC. Encoded protein: CASSQEGVGETQYF.

The chain is built from TRBV27 and TRBJ2-1, with D possibly TRBD2 on 6 matching bases. Trimming took off 7 bases at V and 3 bases at J, with 16 bases between the two ends. Germline loops: CDR1 MNHEY, CDR2 SMNVEV (reference sequence). This CDR3 spans 15 amino acids. In nucleotides, the CDR3 is TGTGCCAGCACCTCGGGGCACGGGAGCTACAATGAGCAGTTCTTC. Translated: CASTSGHGSYNEQFF.

There are a few counts of this clonotype. The chain couples TRBV28 to TRBJ2-1, with 7 positions matching TRBD2. The CDR3 is 20 residues long. CDR1 and CDR2 from the germline V gene are MDHEN and SYDVKM. V lost 2 bases to trimming and J lost 0 bases; unmatched junction nucleotides: 16. This CDR3 reads CASSLEPRLILAVSYNEQFF. CDR3 DNA sequence: TGTGCCAGCAGTTTAGAGCCTCGGCTAATCCTAGCGGTCTCCTACAATGAGCAGTTCTTC.

This clonotype was detected a few times. This rearrangement joins TRBV7-2 to TRBJ2-1; 7 bases are a match to TRBD1. With 1 base clipped from V and 3 bases from J, the junction kept 6 bases outside the gene matches. This CDR3 has 16 amino acids. Germline V gives CDR1 SGHTA, CDR2 FQGNSA. The CDR3 loop is CASSLEGQRGYNEQFF. The CDR3 bases are TGTGCCAGCAGCTTAGAGGGACAGCGAGGCTACAATGAGCAGTTCTTC.

The chain joins TRBV28 to TRBJ2-3; weak D call: TRBD2 (6 bases). CDR3 size: 12 residues. The germline V gene encodes CDR1 MDHEN and CDR2 SYDVKM. The V end was cut by 5 bases, the J end by 6 bases, with 9 bases between. The CDR3 nucleotides read TGTGCCAGCAGTACGGGAGACGATACGCAGTATTTT. Its translation is CASSTGDDTQYF.

This clonotype was counted between two and nine times. The chain recombines TRBV6-1 with TRBJ2-1; TRBD2 is a possible D gene (6 bases). The CDR3 is 15 residues long. Germline CDR1 and CDR2: MNHNS and SASEGT. V lost 2 bases to trimming and J lost 5 bases, with 13 bases between them. The CDR3 region is CASSERLWEDNEQFF. CDR3 nucleotides: TGTGCCAGCAGTGAACGCTTGTGGGAGGACAATGAGCAGTTCTTC.

This clonotype was observed a handful of times. CDR3 DNA: TGCGCCAGCCGGGGGGAGTCCCACGAGCAGTACTTC. This translates into CASRGESHEQYF. The chain combines TRBV5-1 with TRBJ2-7, with 7 bases that match TRBD2. Germline trimming cut 7 bases from V and 5 bases from J; bases unmatched to any gene: 6. The CDR3 runs 12 residues. In germline, CDR1 is SGHRS, CDR2 YFSETQ.

J is TRBJ2-7 and V is TRBV27, with D tentatively TRBD1 (6 bases). Trimming pared 2 bases from V and 2 bases from J, leaving 13 bases between. The CDR3 has 15 residues. Germline V lookup: CDR1 MNHEY, CDR2 SMNVEV (reference sequence). DNA of the CDR3: TGTGCCAGCAGTTTAGGACAGCATGTCACCTACGAGCAGTACTTC. Encoded protein: CASSLGQHVTYEQYF.

This clonotype was found many times. The chain combines TRBV6-2 or TRBV6-3 with TRBJ2-1; 10 nucleotides agree with TRBD1. Germline lookup yields CDR1 MNHEY and CDR2 SVGEGT. V was pared by 2 bases and J by 2 bases, with 0 bases of the junction left unmatched. The CDR3 is made up of 15 amino acids. The CDR3 here is CASSYGQGAYNEQFF. In DNA form, the CDR3 reads TGTGCCAGCAGTTACGGACAGGGGGCCTACAATGAGCAGTTCTTC.

This clonotype was counted only a few times. The chain carries TRBV4-3 and TRBJ1-6; D not resolved. This CDR3 contains 14 residues. Germline values: CDR1 LGHNA, CDR2 YSLEER. Trimming took 2 bases from V and 1 from J, leaving 3 bases between them. The CDR3 sequence: CASSQPSYNSPLHF. For the CDR3, the DNA is TGCGCCAGCAGCCAACCATCCTATAATTCACCCCTCCACTTT.

The V call is TRBV7-2, the J call TRBJ2-1; tentatively, D is TRBD2 (5 bases). Germline lookup yields CDR1 SGHTA and CDR2 FQGNSA. There are 13 residues in the CDR3. With 1 base removed from V and 9 bases from J, the gap between germline ends came to 10 bases. CDR3 bases: TGTGCCAGCAGCTTAGGCGGGCATGGTGAGCAGTTCTTC. This codes for CASSLGGHGEQFF.

This clonotype was seen only once. The DNA of the CDR3 is TGTGCCAGCAGCCCATACGGGGGGGATACGCAGTATTTT. It yields the protein CASSPYGGDTQYF. V usage is TRBV7-9 and J usage is TRBJ2-3; 7 positions agree with TRBD2. After removal of 5 bases from V and 6 bases from J, the junction contained 5 bases not matched to a gene. The CDR3 has 13 amino acids. Germline CDR1 is SEHNR and CDR2 is FQNEAQ (reference sequence).

This clonotype was counted ten times or more. This chain connects TRBV29-1 to TRBJ2-7, with a weak D call TRBD1 (5 bases). Germline V gene data show CDR1 as SQVTM and CDR2 as ANQGSEA. The CDR3 loop spans 14 amino acids. The germline V and J ends were trimmed by 5 bases and 2 bases, with 16 bases remaining between them. Here the CDR3 DNA reads TGCAGCGTTACCCTGTACGACAGAACCTACGAGCAGTACTTC. Translating it yields CSVTLYDRTYEQYF.

This clonotype was observed a few times. CDR3: CASSPTSGGYEQFF. In nucleotides, the CDR3 is TGTGCCAGCAGCCCGACTAGCGGCGGATACGAGCAGTTCTTC. This sequence joins TRBV7-9 and TRBJ2-1, with 9 bases aligning to TRBD2. J lost 10 bases, V lost 5 bases, and 9 bases had no gene match. Germline V gene data show CDR1 as SEHNR and CDR2 as FQNEAQ (reference sequence). The CDR3 is 14 residues long.

This clonotype was seen more than once but under ten times. The chain carries TRBV4-3 and TRBJ2-7; 11 nucleotides line up with TRBD2. The J segment lost 2 bases and the V segment lost 0 bases, leaving 3 bases of the junction unmatched. CDR1 is LGHNA and CDR2 is YSLEER in the germline V gene. There are 16 residues in the CDR3. The CDR3, as DNA: TGCGCCAGCAGCCAAGATAGACTAGCGGGGCCCTACGAGCAGTACTTC. This encodes CASSQDRLAGPYEQYF.